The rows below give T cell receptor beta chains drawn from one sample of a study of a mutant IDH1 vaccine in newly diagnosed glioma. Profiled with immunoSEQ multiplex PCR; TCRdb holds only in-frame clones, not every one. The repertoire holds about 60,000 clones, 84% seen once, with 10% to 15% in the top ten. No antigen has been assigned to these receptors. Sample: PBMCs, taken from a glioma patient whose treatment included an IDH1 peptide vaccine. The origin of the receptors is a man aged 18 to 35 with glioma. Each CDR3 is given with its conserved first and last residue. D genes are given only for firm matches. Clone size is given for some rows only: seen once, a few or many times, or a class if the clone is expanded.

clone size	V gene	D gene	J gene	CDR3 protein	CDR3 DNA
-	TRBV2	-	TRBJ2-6	CASSGVGGRRRSGANVLTF	TGTGCCAGCAGTGGGGTGGGGGGACGTAGAAGGTCTGGGGCCAACGTCCTGACTTTC
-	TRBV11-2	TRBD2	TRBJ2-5	CASSLGGLAGGGETQYF	TGTGCCAGCAGCTTAGGTGGACTAGCGGGGGGCGGAGAGACCCAGTACTTC
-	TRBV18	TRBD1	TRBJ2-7	CASSLVDRAHEQYF	TGTGCCAGCTCACTAGTTGACAGGGCCCACGAGCAGTACTTC
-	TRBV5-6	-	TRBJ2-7	CASSRDASYEQYF	TGTGCCAGCAGCCGGGACGCCTCCTACGAGCAGTACTTC
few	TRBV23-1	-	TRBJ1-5	CASSQSARKGNQPQHF	TGCGCCAGCAGTCAATCGGCCAGGAAAGGCAATCAGCCCCAGCATTTT
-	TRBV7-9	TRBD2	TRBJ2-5	CASSPRGGGATETQYF	TGTGCCAGCAGCCCTCGAGGCGGGGGGGCGACGGAGACCCAGTACTTC
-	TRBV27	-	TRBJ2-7	CASSFRGRAYEQYF	TGTGCCAGCAGCTTCAGGGGCAGAGCCTACGAGCAGTACTTC
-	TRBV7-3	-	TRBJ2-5	CASSHSGETQYF	TGTGCCAGCAGCCACTCGGGAGAGACCCAGTACTTC
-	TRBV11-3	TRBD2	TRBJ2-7	CASSSSPWGGSYEQYF	TGTGCCAGCAGCTCCTCCCCATGGGGGGGCTCCTACGAGCAGTACTTC
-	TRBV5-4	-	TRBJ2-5	CASSIDSFQETQYF	TGTGCCAGCAGCATAGACAGTTTCCAAGAGACCCAGTACTTC
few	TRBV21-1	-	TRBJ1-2	CASTPRWGGYGYTF	TGTGCCAGCACCCCCCGCTGGGGGGGGTATGGCTACACCTTC
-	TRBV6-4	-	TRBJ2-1	CASSDIGRAFNEQFF	TGTGCCAGCAGTGACATAGGACGGGCCTTCAATGAGCAGTTCTTC
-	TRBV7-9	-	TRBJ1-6	CASSFSSGRKYNSPLHF	TGTGCCAGCAGCTTTAGTTCAGGCCGCAAATATAATTCACCCCTCCACTTT
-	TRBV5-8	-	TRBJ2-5	CASSLGFAGAGETQYF	TGTGCCAGCAGCTTGGGGTTCGCAGGGGCGGGGGAGACCCAGTACTTC
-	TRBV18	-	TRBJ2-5	CASSPMVGETQYF	TGTGCCAGCTCACCAATGGTAGGAGAGACCCAGTACTTC
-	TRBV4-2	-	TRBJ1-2	CASSQDFGQPINYGYTF	TGTGCCAGCAGCCAAGACTTTGGACAGCCTATTAACTATGGCTACACCTTC
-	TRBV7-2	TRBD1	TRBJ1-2	CASSRTDRANGYTF	TGTGCCAGCAGCCGAACCGACAGGGCCAATGGCTACACCTTC
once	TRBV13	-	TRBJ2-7	CASSLGRRISYEQYF	TGTGCCAGCAGCTTAGGGCGCCGGATCTCCTACGAGCAGTACTTC
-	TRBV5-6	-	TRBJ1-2	CASSLEQYGYTF	TGTGCCAGCAGCTTGGAACAATATGGCTACACCTTC
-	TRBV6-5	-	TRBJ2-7	CASSTDSSYEQYF	TGTGCCAGCAGTACGGACAGCTCCTACGAGCAGTACTTC
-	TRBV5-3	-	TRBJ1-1	CARSTAPGNTEAFF	TGTGCCAGAAGCACCGCCCCAGGGAACACTGAAGCTTTCTTT
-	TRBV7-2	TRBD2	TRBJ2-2	CASSLLAGVAGELFF	TGTGCCAGCAGCTTACTAGCGGGGGTTGCCGGGGAGCTGTTTTTT
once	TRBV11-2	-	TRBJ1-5	CASSPSGVGNQPQHF	TGTGCCAGCAGCCCTTCGGGGGTAGGCAATCAGCCCCAGCATTTT
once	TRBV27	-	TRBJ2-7	CASSPGMSSYEQYF	TGTGCCAGCAGTCCCGGGATGAGCTCCTACGAGCAGTACTTC
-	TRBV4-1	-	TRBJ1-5	CASSRGDLYQPQHF	TGCGCCAGCAGCCGAGGGGATCTCTATCAGCCCCAGCATTTT
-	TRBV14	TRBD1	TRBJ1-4	CASSQRDRGLNEKLFF	TGTGCCAGCAGCCAGAGGGACAGGGGCCTTAATGAAAAACTGTTTTTT
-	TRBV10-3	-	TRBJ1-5	CAISESSVSNQPQHF	TGTGCCATCAGTGAGTCGTCAGTTAGCAATCAGCCCCAGCATTTT
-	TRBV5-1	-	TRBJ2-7	CASSLVGRLGAYEQYF	TGCGCCAGCAGCTTGGTCGGTCGACTAGGGGCCTACGAGCAGTACTTC
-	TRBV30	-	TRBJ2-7	CATTGLPYEQYF	TGTGCTACTACGGGACTCCCCTACGAGCAGTACTTC
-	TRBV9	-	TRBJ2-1	CASSPTLSVVYNEQFF	TGTGCCAGCAGCCCCACCCTTAGCGTAGTTTACAATGAGCAGTTCTTC
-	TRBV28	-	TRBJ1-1	CATSSNTEAFF	TGTGCCACATCATCGAACACTGAAGCTTTCTTT
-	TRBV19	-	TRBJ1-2	CASSIGGEYGYTF	TGTGCCAGTAGTATAGGCGGGGAATATGGCTACACCTTC
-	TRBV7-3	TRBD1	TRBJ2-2	CGLQGTSTGELFF	TGTGGCTTACAGGGGACGAGCACCGGGGAGCTGTTTTTT
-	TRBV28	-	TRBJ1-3	CASSFPGARGNTIYF	TGTGCCAGCAGTTTCCCGGGGGCGCGGGGAAACACCATATATTTT
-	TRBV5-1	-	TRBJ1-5	CASSLRAGENQPQHF	TGCGCCAGCAGCTTGAGGGCAGGGGAAAATCAGCCCCAGCATTTT
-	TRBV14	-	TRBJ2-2	CASSADAWNTGELFF	TGTGCCAGCAGCGCGGACGCCTGGAACACCGGGGAGCTGTTTTTT
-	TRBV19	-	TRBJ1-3	CASSIGETGNTIYF	TGTGCCAGTAGTATTGGTGAGACTGGAAACACCATATATTTT
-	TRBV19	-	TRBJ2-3	CASSTNRASATDTQYF	TGTGCCAGTAGTACCAACAGGGCCTCGGCCACAGATACGCAGTATTTT
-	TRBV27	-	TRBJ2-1	CASSFQGIGNEQFF	TGTGCCAGCAGTTTCCAGGGGATCGGCAATGAGCAGTTCTTC
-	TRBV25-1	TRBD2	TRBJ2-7	CASSGKREFGYEQYF	TGTGCCAGCAGTGGCAAGCGGGAGTTCGGCTACGAGCAGTACTTC
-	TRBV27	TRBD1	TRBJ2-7	CASSRPDRGYEQYF	TGTGCCAGCAGTAGACCCGACAGGGGCTACGAGCAGTACTTC
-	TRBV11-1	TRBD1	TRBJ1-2	CASSSPDRAGYTF	TGTGCCAGCAGCTCTCCAGACAGGGCTGGCTACACCTTC
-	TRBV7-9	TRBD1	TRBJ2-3	CASSRDRITDTQYF	TGTGCCAGCAGCCGGGACAGGATAACAGATACGCAGTATTTT
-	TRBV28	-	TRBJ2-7	CASSPEGGSYEQYF	TGTGCCAGCAGTCCGGAGGGGGGATCCTACGAGCAGTACTTC
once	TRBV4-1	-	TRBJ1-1	CASSQGAVWLNTEAFF	TGCGCCAGCAGCCAAGGGGCCGTCTGGCTGAACACTGAAGCTTTCTTT
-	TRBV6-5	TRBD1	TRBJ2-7	CASSYLKTGGSYEQYF	TGTGCCAGCAGTTACTTAAAGACAGGGGGCTCATACGAGCAGTACTTC
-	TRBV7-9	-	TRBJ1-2	CASRAGTNYGYTF	TGTGCCAGCAGAGCCGGGACTAACTATGGCTACACCTTC
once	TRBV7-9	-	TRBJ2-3	CASSSSWGTDTQYF	TGTGCCAGCAGCTCCAGTTGGGGCACAGATACGCAGTATTTT
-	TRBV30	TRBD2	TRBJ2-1	CAWSEGLAGGMVFF	TGTGCCTGGAGTGAGGGACTAGCGGGCGGGATGGTGTTCTTC
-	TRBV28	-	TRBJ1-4	CASSSGWLEKLFF	TGTGCCAGCAGTTCAGGGTGGTTGGAAAAACTGTTTTTT
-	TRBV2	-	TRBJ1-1	CASSAYKNTEAFF	TGTGCCAGCAGTGCATACAAGAACACTGAAGCTTTCTTT
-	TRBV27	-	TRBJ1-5	CASSLRESNQPQHF	TGTGCCAGCAGTCTCAGGGAGTCCAATCAGCCCCAGCATTTT
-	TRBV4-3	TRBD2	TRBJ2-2	CASSQLAGDYTGELFF	TGCGCCAGCAGCCAGCTCGCGGGGGATTACACCGGGGAGCTGTTTTTT
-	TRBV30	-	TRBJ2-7	CAWSVSEFPSYEQYF	TGTGCCTGGAGTGTGTCAGAATTCCCCTCCTACGAGCAGTACTTC
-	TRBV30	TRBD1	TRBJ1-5	CAWNSGQGVDQPQHF	TGTGCCTGGAATAGCGGGCAGGGGGTTGATCAGCCCCAGCATTTT